The 8 T cell receptor beta chains reported below all come from one sample, sequenced in a study of PD-L1 blockade in urothelial cancer. Data came from immunoSEQ multiplex PCR; TCRdb stores just in-frame clones and leaves some out. The profile shows 90,000 or so clones, around 91% of them singletons. Time point reported: pretreatment peripheral blood. This specimen was PBMCs, taken around atezolizumab (anti-PD-L1) treatment. These receptors all come from a man aged 60 to 69 with urothelial cancer.

The rearrangement joins TRBV5-1 to TRBJ2-7; 7 nucleotides agree with TRBD1. The V segment lost 4 bases and the J segment 4 bases; nucleotides outside the gene matches: 11. The CDR3 extends over 15 amino acids. Germline CDR1 reads SGHRS; CDR2 reads YFSETQ. The CDR3 coding sequence is TGCGCCAGCAGCAGGGACAGCTCCCTCCTATACGAGCAGTACTTC. It translates to CASSRDSSLLYEQYF.

The chain uses TRBV7-2 and TRBJ2-5; TRBD2 matches 13 bases. The V segment lost 0 bases and the J segment 2 bases; nucleotides outside the gene matches: 0. CDR3 length: 16 residues. Germline values: CDR1 SGHTA, CDR2 FQGNSA. CDR3 residues: CASSLALAGGQETQYF. The CDR3 nucleotides read TGTGCCAGCAGCTTAGCACTAGCGGGGGGGCAAGAGACCCAGTACTTC.

This chain uses TRBV11-2 with TRBJ1-3, with D maybe TRBD1 (6 bases). The CDR3 has 14 amino acids. With 4 bases removed from V and 1 base from J, the gap between germline ends came to 8 bases. Germline CDR1 is SGHAT and CDR2 is FQNNGV. This chain's CDR3 is CASSSRGSGNTIYF. DNA of the CDR3: TGTGCCAGCAGCTCCAGGGGATCTGGAAACACCATATATTTT.

J is TRBJ1-4 and V is TRBV5-5, with TRBD1 matching 8 bases. CDR3 size: 14 residues. From germline, CDR1 is SGHKS and CDR2 YYEKEE (reference sequence). V dropped 2 bases and J dropped 3; count of bases not matched to a gene: 0. The chain's CDR3 is CASSLQGANEKLFF. In DNA, the CDR3 is TGTGCCAGCAGCTTACAGGGGGCTAATGAAAAACTGTTTTTT.

The V and J genes are TRBV4-3 and TRBJ1-1; perhaps TRBD1 as D (5 bases). Germline lookup yields CDR1 LGHNA and CDR2 YSLEER. There are 14 residues in the CDR3. The ends were cut back, 0 bases at V and 4 bases at J, with 9 bases in the middle. In DNA form, the CDR3 reads TGCGCCAGCAGCCAAGACAGGGTGGGCACTGAAGCTTTCTTT. Translation: CASSQDRVGTEAFF.

The chain carries TRBV18 and TRBJ2-7; no definite D call. There are 13 residues in the CDR3. V lost 5 bases to trimming and J lost 0 bases, with 8 bases between them. Germline CDR1 KGHSH, CDR2 LQKENI. In DNA, the CDR3 is TGTGCCAGCTCAAGCTCTGCCTCCTACGAGCAGTACTTC. Translated, it gives CASSSSASYEQYF.

The V gene is TRBV4-3, the J gene TRBJ1-2; no clear D gene. CDR3 length: 13 amino acids. Germline V gene data show CDR1 as LGHNA and CDR2 as YSLEER. V gave up 1 base and J gave up 6 bases, with 9 bases separating them. Written as DNA, the CDR3 is TGCGCCAGCAGCCAAGTGGTTGGCAATGGCTACACCTTC. It specifies CASSQVVGNGYTF.

This clone is labeled medium-sized. The chain combines TRBV2 with TRBJ2-7, with TRBD1 identical over 8 bases. Germline CDR1 and CDR2: SNHLY and FYNNEI. The CDR3 has 14 residues. V gave up 5 bases and J gave up 0 bases; unmatched junction bases: 3. CDR3 amino acids: CASSSGQVSYEQYF. DNA of the CDR3: TGTGCCAGCAGTTCGGGACAGGTCTCCTACGAGCAGTACTTC. The whole variable domain, remainder taken from reference TRBV2 and TRBJ2-7, is EPEVTQTPSHQVTQMGQEVILRCVPISNHLYFYWYRQILGQKVEFLVSFYNNEISEKSEIFDDQFSVERPDGSNFTLKIRSTKLEDSAMYFCASSSGQVSYEQYFGPGTRLTVT.